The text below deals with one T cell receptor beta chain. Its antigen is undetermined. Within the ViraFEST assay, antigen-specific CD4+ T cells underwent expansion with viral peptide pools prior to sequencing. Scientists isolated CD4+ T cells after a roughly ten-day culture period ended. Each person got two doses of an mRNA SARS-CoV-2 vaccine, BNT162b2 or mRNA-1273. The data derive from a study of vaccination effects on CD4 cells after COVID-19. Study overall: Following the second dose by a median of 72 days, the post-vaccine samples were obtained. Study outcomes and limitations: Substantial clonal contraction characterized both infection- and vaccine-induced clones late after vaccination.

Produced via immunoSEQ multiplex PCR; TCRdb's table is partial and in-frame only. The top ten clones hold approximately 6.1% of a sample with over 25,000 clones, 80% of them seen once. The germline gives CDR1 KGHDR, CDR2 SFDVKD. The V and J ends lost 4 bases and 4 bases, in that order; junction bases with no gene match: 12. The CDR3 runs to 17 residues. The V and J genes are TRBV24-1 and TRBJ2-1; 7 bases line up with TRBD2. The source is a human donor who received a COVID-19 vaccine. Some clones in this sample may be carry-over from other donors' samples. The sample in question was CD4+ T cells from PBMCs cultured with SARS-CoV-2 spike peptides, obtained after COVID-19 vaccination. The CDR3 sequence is CATSDSTLAASYNEQFF. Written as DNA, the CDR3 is TGTGCCACCAGTGACTCTACTCTAGCGGCCTCATACAATGAGCAGTTCTTC.